These 19 T cell receptor beta chains were sequenced from one sample in a study of blood T cell repertoires in COVID-19. Assay used: immunoSEQ multiplex PCR; TCRdb lists only in-frame clones, some missing. Of 250,000 to 300,000 clones listed, about nine tenths are singletons. Sequenced: peripheral blood. The receptors here all came from a woman aged 45 to 65 who had recovered from COVID-19.

The chain recombines TRBV7-2 with TRBJ2-7; no definite D call. The germline gives CDR1 SGHTA, CDR2 FQGNSA. The CDR3 covers 12 residues. V gave up 4 bases and J gave up 0 bases, with 4 bases separating them. CDR3 DNA sequence: TGTGCCAGCAGCTATAGCTCCTACGAGCAGTACTTC. It yields the protein CASSYSSYEQYF.

The rearrangement uses TRBV6-4 and TRBJ2-3, with 9 bases matching TRBD2. Germline CDR1 and CDR2: MRHNA and SNTAGT. V shed 6 bases and J 5 bases; nucleotides not matched to a gene: 12. CDR3 size: 16 residues. The CDR3 coding sequence is TGTGCCAGCAGCCTGGGACTAGCAGGGGGTGGAGATACGCAGTATTTT. Its translation: CASSLGLAGGGDTQYF.

This chain links TRBV10-3 with TRBJ1-2; 8 bases are a match to TRBD1. This CDR3 is 17 amino acids long. The junction had 12 bases not matched to a gene; V was cut back by 2 bases and J by 4 bases. The germline CDR1 and CDR2 sequences are ENHRY and SYGVKD. CDR3 bases: TGTGCCATCAGTGAGAGGACAGGGCGAGGTTCCGTCTATGGCTACACCTTC. This encodes CAISERTGRGSVYGYTF.

The gene calls are TRBV30 and TRBJ1-4; maybe TRBD1 (5 bases). Trimming took 5 bases from V and 5 from J, leaving 12 bases between them. From germline, CDR1 is GTSNPN and CDR2 SVGIG (reference sequence). This CDR3 is built from 13 residues. In DNA, the CDR3 is TGTGCCTGGGGGACGGGTTTCAATGAAAAACTGTTTTTT. Its protein product is CAWGTGFNEKLFF.

The rearrangement joins TRBV7-8 to TRBJ1-5, with D hard to call. V was clipped by 1 base and J by 6 bases, with 13 bases between them. Per the germline V gene, CDR1 is SGHVS and CDR2 is FQNEAQ. The CDR3 contains 15 residues. This CDR3 is CASSLDGKGSQPQHF. CDR3 sequence (DNA): TGTGCCAGCAGCTTAGACGGGAAGGGTAGTCAGCCCCAGCATTTT.

The chain couples TRBV5-1 to TRBJ2-7; no reliable D call. This CDR3 has 14 amino acids. From germline, CDR1 is SGHRS and CDR2 YFSETQ. V lost 0 bases, J lost 6 bases, and 13 bases lay in between. The CDR3 protein is CASSLGQATAEQYF. The CDR3 coding sequence is TGCGCCAGCAGCTTGGGGCAGGCAACTGCCGAGCAGTACTTC. The full variable domain, its missing parts supplied by reference TRBV5-1 and TRBJ2-7, is KAGVTQTPRYLIKTRGQQVTLSCSPISGHRSVSWYQQTPGQGLQFLFEYFSETQRNKGNFPGRFSGRQFSNSRSEMNVSTLELGDSALYLCASSLGQATAEQYFGPGTRLTVT.

The rearrangement links TRBV3-1 (or the pseudogene TRBV3-2) to TRBJ1-4, with TRBD1 as a possible D gene (5 bases). Trimming stripped 0 bases from V and 8 bases from J, with 19 bases between. The germline V gene has CDR1 LGHDT and CDR2 YNNKEL (reference sequence). CDR3 size: 17 residues. The CDR3 region has the DNA TGTGCCAGCAGCCAAGAAGTTTATGGTAGGGGTGGAGAAAAACTGTTTTTT. This encodes CASSQEVYGRGGEKLFF.

The chain is built from TRBV28 and TRBJ2-2, with unresolved D. The CDR3 is made up of 12 amino acids. Germline-derived CDR1 and CDR2 are MDHEN and SYDVKM. V was clipped by 7 bases and J by 4 bases, with 7 bases between them. Here the CDR3 reads CASTAGTGELFF. For the CDR3, the DNA is TGTGCCAGCACGGCAGGCACCGGGGAGCTGTTTTTT.

The V call is TRBV10-3, the J call TRBJ2-7, with D possibly TRBD1 on 6 matching bases. This CDR3 contains 13 residues. Trimming removed 11 bases from V and 2 bases from J, with 16 bases in between. Germline CDR1 is ENHRY and CDR2 is SYGVKD. CDR3 DNA: TGTGCCTCCCGAGGGCAGGGGACCTACGAGCAGTACTTC. It codes for CASRGQGTYEQYF.

This clone was seen just once. V gene TRBV2 combines with J gene TRBJ2-5; 9 nucleotides line up with TRBD1. This CDR3 region has 14 residues. V dropped 10 bases and J dropped 5; count of bases not matched to a gene: 11. Germline V gives CDR1 SNHLY, CDR2 FYNNEI. The CDR3 loop reads CATSATGGGETQYF. The CDR3 DNA sequence: TGTGCCACCTCGGCGACAGGGGGTGGGGAGACCCAGTACTTC.

The rearrangement links TRBV6-5 to TRBJ1-2; D is undetermined. This CDR3 region has 13 residues. Germline V gene data show CDR1 as MNHEY and CDR2 as SVGAGI. Trimming cost V 7 bases and J 6 bases, with 15 bases left between them. CDR3 loop: CASTERGSDGYTF. The CDR3 nucleotides read TGTGCCAGCACCGAGCGGGGATCGGATGGCTACACCTTC.

This clone was detected once. V usage is TRBV6-2 or TRBV6-3 and J usage is TRBJ1-2; D is uncertain. The CDR3 runs to 11 residues. Germline-derived CDR1 and CDR2 are MNHEY and SVGEGT. The V and J ends lost 5 bases and 8 bases respectively, with 9 bases between them. The CDR3 region is CASSGRSGYTF. CDR3 in DNA: TGTGCCAGCAGTGGTCGGTCGGGCTACACCTTC.

The J gene is TRBJ2-7, the V gene TRBV2; D not resolved. CDR3 size: 11 residues. V shed 3 bases and J shed 4 bases, with 4 bases lying between them. The germline CDR1 and CDR2 sequences are SNHLY and FYNNEI. The CDR3 region is CASSERYEQYF. In DNA form, the CDR3 reads TGTGCCAGCAGTGAGAGATACGAGCAGTACTTC.

V and J are TRBV7-9 and TRBJ2-3; the match to TRBD2 covers 11 bases. Trimming removed 2 bases from V and 5 bases from J; junction bases left unmatched: 6. Germline lookup yields CDR1 SEHNR and CDR2 FQNEAQ (reference sequence). This CDR3 is built from 16 residues. Here the CDR3 DNA reads TGTGCCAGCAGCTTAATAGCGGGGGGGCGACAAGATACGCAGTATTTT. This sequence encodes CASSLIAGGRQDTQYF.

For this clone: Given a much more abundant clone one base away, this may be a read error. The chain is built from TRBV6-5 and TRBJ1-4; D remains ambiguous. This CDR3 comprises 15 residues. Germline CDR1 MNHEY, CDR2 SVGAGI. V lost 2 bases and J lost 0, with 7 bases in between. CDR3 sequence: CASSYGEATNEKLFF. The CDR3 nucleotides are TGTGCCAGCAGTTACGGGGAGGCAACTAATGAAAAACTGTTTTTT.

V gene TRBV5-1 combines with J gene TRBJ2-3; 10 nucleotides match TRBD1. The CDR3 contains 15 residues. With 4 bases clipped from V and 4 bases from J, the junction kept 6 bases outside the gene matches. CDR1 and CDR2 from the germline V gene are SGHRS and YFSETQ. The CDR3 loop is CASSRGQGKSDTQYF. The CDR3 nucleotides read TGCGCCAGCAGCAGGGGACAGGGGAAATCAGATACGCAGTATTTT.

V gene TRBV9 combines with J gene TRBJ2-7; D perhaps matches TRBD1 (6 bases). The CDR3 is 16 residues long. Germline loops: CDR1 SGDLS, CDR2 YYNGEE. V was trimmed by 0 bases and J by 0 bases, leaving 13 bases between them. CDR3 sequence reads: CASSVATGHRSYEQYF. The CDR3 nucleotides are TGTGCCAGCAGCGTAGCTACGGGACACCGCTCCTACGAGCAGTACTTC.

This clone was seen a single time. The V gene is TRBV2, the J gene TRBJ2-2, with 8 nucleotides matching TRBD1. Germline lookup yields CDR1 SNHLY and CDR2 FYNNEI. J gave up 3 bases and V 5 bases, and 14 bases lay outside the gene matches. The CDR3 has 18 residues. The CDR3 spells CASSRPGGRGLDTGELFF. The CDR3 DNA follows: TGTGCCAGCAGTCGCCCCGGGGGCAGGGGGCTTGACACCGGGGAGCTGTTTTTT.

The CDR3 protein is CASGLAHRDGLFF. The CDR3 DNA reads as TGTGCTAGTGGTTTGGCACACAGGGATGGGCTGTTTTTT. V gene TRBV12-5 combines with J gene TRBJ1-4, with D possibly being TRBD1 (6 bases). The V gene lost 1 base and the J gene lost 14 bases, with 14 bases spanning the gap. Germline CDR1 is LGHNT and CDR2 is FRNRAP. CDR3 length: 13 residues.